The 16 T cell receptor beta chains presented below share a single source sample, sequenced in a study of T-cell memory formation after mild COVID-19. MiXCR was run by TCRdb on the 5' RACE reads, yielding one entry per CDR3 protein. The data show roughly 130,000 distinct CDR3 sequences, about 6.5% seen once. Sequenced input: PBMCs or a T cell subset sorted from them (not recorded which). The origin of the receptors is an adult woman who had mild COVID-19 (a few samples of this study predate the infection). Cell type and time point are not known.

V usage is TRBV25-1 and J usage is TRBJ1-2; maybe TRBD1 (6 bases). V lost 4 bases and J 6 bases, leaving 12 bases between the germline ends. This CDR3 comprises 13 residues. CDR1 is MGHDK, CDR2 SYGVNS, per germline. CDR3: CASSGNRGNGYTF. CDR3 bases: TGTGCCAGCAGTGGCAATAGGGGGAATGGCTACACCTTC.

This clonotype was found a few times. The rearrangement joins TRBV6-6 to TRBJ1-5, with D possibly TRBD1 on 5 matching bases. Trimming took 4 bases from V and 7 from J, leaving 23 bases between them. CDR3 size: 17 residues. Germline CDR1 is MNHNY and CDR2 is SVGAGI (reference sequence). The CDR3 DNA is TGTGCCAGCAGTTCCCGCGGGGGTATGGGCTCGGTACAGCCCCAGCATTTT. It encodes CASSSRGGMGSVQPQHF.

This clonotype turned up a few times. CDR3 DNA: TGTGCCAGCAGCCCCATAGCGGGAGAGGCAAAGACCCAGTACTTC. Protein: CASSPIAGEAKTQYF. V gene TRBV7-2 combines with J gene TRBJ2-5; 9 nucleotides align to TRBD2. Germline assignment: CDR1 SGHTA and CDR2 FQGNSA. V gave up 5 bases and J gave up 6 bases; unmatched junction bases: 10. The CDR3 sequence is 15 residues long.

Points on this clonotype: This may be a read error: a much more frequent sequence differs by one nucleotide. In nucleotides, the CDR3 is TGTGCCATCAGTGAGACAAGGGACAGGGGTATTGCCACAGATACGCAGCATTTT. Protein product: CAISETRDRGIATDTQHF. The V call is TRBV10-3, the J call TRBJ2-3; 10 bases fit TRBD1. The end of the DNA aligns better with TRBJ1-5, so the J call may be wrong. The length of the CDR3 is 18 residues. From germline, CDR1 is ENHRY and CDR2 SYGVKD.

V gene TRBV10-3 combines with J gene TRBJ2-7; 8 nucleotides agree with TRBD1. The germline CDR1 and CDR2 sequences are ENHRY and SYGVKD. The V gene end was trimmed by 4 bases and the J gene end by 1 base; junction bases not matched to a gene: 3. The CDR3 runs 14 residues. This CDR3 reads CAISGWDRSYEQYF. The DNA for the CDR3 is TGTGCCATCAGTGGGTGGGACAGGTCCTACGAGCAGTACTTC.

This clonotype was picked up many times. Here the CDR3 reads CSARRTQWRETQYF. DNA of the CDR3: TGCAGTGCTAGAAGGACCCAATGGCGGGAGACCCAGTACTTC. The J gene is TRBJ2-5, the V gene TRBV20-1; no reliable D call. The CDR3 loop spans 14 amino acids. Germline V gene sequence: CDR1 DFQATT, CDR2 SNEGSKA (reference sequence). With 2 bases removed from V and 5 bases from J, the gap between germline ends came to 15 bases.

Ten or more counts support this clonotype. This sequence joins TRBV4-3 and TRBJ2-3; no reliable D call. Germline V lookup: CDR1 LGHNA, CDR2 YSLEER. Trimming pared 0 bases from V and 0 bases from J, leaving 13 bases between. The CDR3 contains 17 residues. The CDR3 reads CASSQDHTGPSTDTQYF. The CDR3 bases are TGCGCCAGCAGCCAAGATCATACCGGGCCTAGCACAGATACGCAGTATTTT.

As concerns this clonotype: A read error is possible here, since a much larger clone lies one base away. The genes are TRBV12-3 or TRBV12-4 and TRBJ2-3; the D gene is possibly TRBD1 (6 bases). V was trimmed by 7 bases and J by 1 base, leaving 9 bases between them. The CDR3 runs 13 residues. CDR3 sequence reads: CASTSGGTDTQYF. The CDR3 nucleotides are TGTGCCAGCACTTCAGGGGGCACAGATACGCAGTATTTT.

The rearrangement links TRBV20-1 to TRBJ1-2; weak D call: TRBD1 (5 bases). CDR1 is DFQATT and CDR2 is SNEGSKA in the germline V gene (reference sequence). V was shortened by 5 bases and J by 4 bases, with 8 bases between the two germline ends. The CDR3 covers 11 residues. The CDR3 protein is CSAQTVYGYTF. CDR3 in DNA: TGCAGTGCTCAGACAGTCTATGGCTACACCTTC.

This clonotype was recorded a few times. This sequence joins TRBV4-1 and TRBJ1-5, with D maybe TRBD1 (5 bases). The germline V gene encodes CDR1 MGHRA and CDR2 YSYEKL. This CDR3 has 18 amino acids. V lost 4 bases to trimming and J lost 7 bases, with 26 bases between them. The CDR3 nucleotides read TGCGCCAGCAGCCCCTCTGGCGCCCGAATCGGGGGGGAGCAGCCCCAGCATTTT. It specifies CASSPSGARIGGEQPQHF.

The chain is built from TRBV6-6 and TRBJ1-4; D remains ambiguous. CDR1 is MNHNY and CDR2 is SVGAGI in the germline V gene (reference sequence). The V gene lost 6 bases and the J gene lost 0 bases, with 8 bases spanning the gap. This CDR3 is built from 14 residues. This chain's CDR3 is CASSGGATNEKLFF. CDR3 DNA: TGTGCCAGCAGCGGTGGTGCAACTAATGAAAAACTGTTTTTT.

In its sample, this clonotype was seen a few times. The V call is TRBV12-3 or TRBV12-4, the J call TRBJ2-2; 12 bases are a match to TRBD2. V dropped 6 bases and J dropped 6; count of bases not matched to a gene: 8. The CDR3 runs 16 residues. The CDR3 bases are TGTGCCAGCAGGCCCGGGGCTAGCGGGAGGGCCGGGGAGCTGTTTTTT. Amino acids: CASRPGASGRAGELFF.

This clonotype has just a few counts. The V call is TRBV6-5, the J call TRBJ2-2; 7 nucleotides align to TRBD2. With 6 bases clipped from V and 7 bases from J, the junction kept 14 bases outside the gene matches. Germline V lookup: CDR1 MNHEY, CDR2 SVGAGI. The CDR3 extends over 16 amino acids. The CDR3 coding sequence is TGTGCCAGCAGCCCAGGAAGGGGAGGGATCAACGGGGAGCTGTTTTTT. Its protein is CASSPGRGGINGELFF.

This clonotype was seen a few times. The chain has TRBV24-1 and TRBJ1-2; a possible D gene is TRBD1 (5 bases). V was pared by 2 bases and J by 6 bases, with 15 bases between. Germline V gives CDR1 KGHDR, CDR2 SFDVKD. This CDR3 contains 15 residues. The DNA for the CDR3 is TGTGCCACCAGTGATTCCTATGGGGGGGAGAATGGCTACACCTTC. Translated, it gives CATSDSYGGENGYTF.

Many counts were recorded for this clonotype. The V call is TRBV5-6, the J call TRBJ1-1; no firm D call. The ends were cut back, 0 bases at V and 5 bases at J, with 14 bases in the middle. This CDR3 is 15 amino acids long. From germline, CDR1 is SGHDT and CDR2 YYEEEE. The CDR3 nucleotides are TGTGCCAGCAGCTTGGTGGCCCCCCTGTCGACTGAAGCTTTCTTT. Amino acids: CASSLVAPLSTEAFF.

This clonotype has a handful of counts. This sequence joins TRBV6-5 and TRBJ1-1; perhaps TRBD1 as D (5 bases). The CDR3 covers 14 residues. Germline V lookup: CDR1 MNHEY, CDR2 SVGAGI. The V and J ends lost 6 bases and 4 bases respectively, with 15 bases between them. The CDR3 spells CASRAGWGGTEAFF. CDR3 bases: TGTGCCAGCAGGGCAGGGTGGGGGGGCACTGAAGCTTTCTTT.